This entry describes one T cell receptor beta chain. The data stem from a study of blood T cell repertoires in COVID-19. Study-wide context: COVID-19 samples from acute and convalescent phases originated in the United States, Italy and Spain.

The CDR3 is 17 amino acids. Trimming cost V 4 bases and J 10 bases; bases outside gene matches: 14. CDR1 is LGHNA, CDR2 YSLEER, per germline. Per the original methods: Scientists estimated how many nucleated cells there were by amplifying reference gene primers. Sequencing used immunoSEQ multiplex PCR; TCRdb keeps in-frame clones, though not all of them. Clone size and the V and J calls come from that table; the DNA yielded D and trimming. The sample lists 100,000 or so clones, approximately 87% occurring once. The V and J genes are TRBV4-3 and TRBJ2-3; 13 bases align to TRBD2. The TCR originated in a human donor in a cohort sampled during active COVID-19. Sequences were obtained from peripheral blood. The CDR3 protein is CASSLGTSGVPGASQYF. CDR3 DNA sequence: TGCGCCAGCAGCCTCGGGACTAGCGGGGTACCCGGTGCATCGCAGTATTTT.